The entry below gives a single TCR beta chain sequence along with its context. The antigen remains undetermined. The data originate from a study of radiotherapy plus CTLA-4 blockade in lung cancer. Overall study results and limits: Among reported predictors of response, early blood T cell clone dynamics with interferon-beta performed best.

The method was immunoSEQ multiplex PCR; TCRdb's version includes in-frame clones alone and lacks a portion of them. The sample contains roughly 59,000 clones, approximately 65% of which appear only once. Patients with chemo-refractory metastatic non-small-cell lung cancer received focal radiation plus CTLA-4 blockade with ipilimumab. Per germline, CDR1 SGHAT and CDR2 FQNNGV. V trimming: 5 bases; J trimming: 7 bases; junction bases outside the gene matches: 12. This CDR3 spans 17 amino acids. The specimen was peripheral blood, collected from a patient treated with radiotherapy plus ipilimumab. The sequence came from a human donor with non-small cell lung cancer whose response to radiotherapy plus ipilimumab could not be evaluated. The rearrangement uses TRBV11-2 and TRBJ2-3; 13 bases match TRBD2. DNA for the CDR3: TGTGCCAGCAGCAGGGAACTAGCGGGGGGGCCTTACAATACGCAGTATTTT. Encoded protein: CASSRELAGGPYNTQYF.